Following are 21 T cell receptor beta chains from one sample sequenced in a study of blood T cell repertoires in COVID-19. Generated by immunoSEQ multiplex PCR, the TCRdb table keeps only in-frame clones and is missing some. Of just over 350,000 clones detected, less than 90% appear once; the ten largest clones hold about 7.1%. The material sequenced was peripheral blood. The receptors shown here come from a woman aged 60-75 years with COVID-19, enrolled during active disease.

V and J are TRBV7-9 and TRBJ2-7; D gene unclear. CDR3 length: 14 amino acids. Trimming took 1 base from V and 4 from J, leaving 11 bases between them. The germline V gene has CDR1 SEHNR and CDR2 FQNEAQ (reference sequence). The CDR3 nucleotides are TGTGCCAGCAGCTTAGATCTGGCCATTTACGAGCAGTACTTC. Translating it yields CASSLDLAIYEQYF.

The chain combines TRBV4-3 with TRBJ1-2; D gene uncertain. The germline V gene encodes CDR1 LGHNA and CDR2 YSLEER. Trimming removed 4 bases from V and 4 bases from J, with 16 bases in between. The CDR3 has 15 amino acids. CDR3 sequence: CASSLEGGVVYGYTF. DNA of the CDR3: TGCGCCAGCAGCCTCGAGGGAGGCGTGGTCTATGGCTACACCTTC.

This clone was seen only once. The chain is built from TRBV6-5 and TRBJ1-5; 7 nucleotides align to TRBD1. Germline values: CDR1 MNHEY, CDR2 SVGAGI. The CDR3 runs 15 residues. The V segment lost 6 bases and the J segment 0 bases; nucleotides outside the gene matches: 5. CDR3 nucleotides: TGTGCCAGCAGCTACAGGGGTCATAGCAATCAGCCCCAGCATTTT. Its translation: CASSYRGHSNQPQHF.

The chain combines TRBV9 with TRBJ1-2; 7 bases align to TRBD1. Per the germline V gene, CDR1 is SGDLS and CDR2 is YYNGEE. V was pared by 4 bases and J by 3 bases, with 9 bases of the junction left unmatched. The length of the CDR3 is 15 residues. The CDR3 reads CASSSTPQGDYGYTF. CDR3 nucleotide sequence: TGTGCCAGCAGCTCCACCCCCCAGGGGGACTATGGCTACACCTTC.

This rearrangement joins TRBV2 to TRBJ2-7, with TRBD2 matching 7 bases. Unmatched junction bases numbered 6, after V lost 3 bases and J lost 1 base. From germline, CDR1 is SNHLY and CDR2 FYNNEI. This CDR3 has 15 amino acids. DNA for the CDR3: TGTGCCAGCAGTGAGTCCCTAGCGGAGTCCTACGAGCAGTACTTC. It is translated as CASSESLAESYEQYF. Supplemented by reference TRBV2 and TRBJ2-7, the full variable domain reads EPEVTQTPSHQVTQMGQEVILRCVPISNHLYFYWYRQILGQKVEFLVSFYNNEISEKSEIFDDQFSVERPDGSNFTLKIRSTKLEDSAMYFCASSESLAESYEQYFGPGTRLTVT.

This chain uses TRBV7-2 with TRBJ2-3; TRBD2 aligns across 8 bases. Germline lookup yields CDR1 SGHTA and CDR2 FQGNSA. Unmatched junction bases numbered 14, after V lost 3 bases and J lost 3 bases. CDR3 length equals 18 residues. CDR3 sequence reads: CASSLAGISGGGTDTQYF. CDR3 coding DNA: TGTGCCAGCAGCTTGGCGGGAATCAGCGGGGGTGGGACAGATACGCAGTATTTT.

The chain joins TRBV7-9 to TRBJ2-2; D may be TRBD2 (6 bases). Between the trimmed V and J ends, which lost 6 bases and 7 bases, there was a span of 21 bases. CDR3 length: 16 amino acids. In germline, CDR1 is SEHNR, CDR2 FQNEAQ (reference sequence). The DNA for the CDR3 is TGTGCCAGCAGGCCCACAGCTCTCCGGGGGATCGGGGAGCTGTTTTTT. Protein product: CASRPTALRGIGELFF.

The chain joins TRBV10-3 to TRBJ1-2; D gene uncertain. The CDR3 contains 12 residues. In germline, CDR1 is ENHRY, CDR2 SYGVKD. Trimming cost V 3 bases and J 8 bases, with 10 bases left between them. The CDR3 loop reads CAISDPFRGYTF. The CDR3, as DNA: TGTGCCATCAGTGATCCGTTTCGGGGCTACACCTTC.

A single count supports this clone. The chain links TRBV12-3 or TRBV12-4 to TRBJ1-1, with D unresolved. CDR3 length: 13 residues. Trimming cost V 5 bases and J 3 bases, with 10 bases left between them. The CDR3 DNA reads as TGTGCCAGCAGTCTCAACGGGGACACTGAAGCTTTCTTT. Its translation is CASSLNGDTEAFF.

V usage is TRBV5-1 and J usage is TRBJ2-7; maybe TRBD1 (5 bases). Trimming left V 1 base short and J 9 bases short, with 11 bases between. The CDR3 runs 12 residues. Germline V CDR1 and CDR2: SGHRS, YFSETQ. The CDR3 region has the DNA TGCGCCAGCAGCTTGCAGGGATTGGGGCAGTACTTC. As protein: CASSLQGLGQYF.

V is TRBV7-2 and J is TRBJ2-7; 7 bases match TRBD1. The CDR3 length is 14 residues. The V and J ends lost 4 bases and 5 bases, in that order; junction bases with no gene match: 8. Germline CDR1 is SGHTA and CDR2 is FQGNSA. CDR3 nucleotides: TGTGCCAGCAGCTACACCGGGACAGTGGACGAGCAGTACTTC. Translated: CASSYTGTVDEQYF.

This clone was observed a handful of times. The chain links TRBV18 to TRBJ1-2, with 9 nucleotides matching TRBD1. This CDR3 spans 18 amino acids. Germline V gene data show CDR1 as KGHSH and CDR2 as LQKENI. The junction had 14 bases not matched to a gene; V was cut back by 2 bases and J by 4 bases. This CDR3 is CASSPSGPGQGLGYGYTF. The CDR3 DNA follows: TGTGCCAGCTCACCATCCGGGCCGGGACAGGGATTGGGCTATGGCTACACCTTC.

This clone was recorded once. The V and J genes are TRBV10-3 and TRBJ1-1, with D maybe TRBD1 (6 bases). This CDR3 is built from 12 residues. V was trimmed by 8 bases and J by 7 bases, leaving 14 bases between them. Germline V gene lookup returns CDR1 ENHRY and CDR2 SYGVKD. The chain's CDR3 is CAIGQLDGEAFF. The CDR3 bases are TGTGCCATCGGACAGCTGGACGGTGAAGCTTTCTTT.

CDR3 sequence reads: CASSLRTSGGRFSQYF. The CDR3, as DNA: TGTGCCAGCAGCTTACGGACGTCGGGGGGAAGGTTTTCGCAGTATTTT. The J gene is TRBJ2-3, the V gene TRBV5-6, with 7 bases that match TRBD2. The J segment lost 10 bases and the V segment lost 2 bases, leaving 16 bases of the junction unmatched. Germline-derived CDR1 and CDR2 are SGHDT and YYEEEE. The CDR3 runs 16 residues.

Points on this clone: Other DNA sequences in the sample encode the same CDR3. The J gene is TRBJ1-5, the V gene TRBV18, with 11 bases aligning to TRBD1. CDR1 and CDR2 (germline): KGHSH, LQKENI. The CDR3 contains 15 residues. V was clipped by 5 bases and J by 0 bases; unmatched bases: 0. The CDR3 bases are TGTGCCAGCTCAGGACAGGGGGCTAGCAATCAGCCCCAGCATTTT. Translating it yields CASSGQGASNQPQHF.

The chain has TRBV11-3 and TRBJ2-2; TRBD1 is a possible D gene (6 bases). Trimming pared 5 bases from V and 1 base from J, leaving 20 bases between. The CDR3 spans 18 residues. CDR1 is SGHNT and CDR2 is YENEEA in the germline V gene. DNA for the CDR3: TGTGCCAGCAGCAGAAGTCATTTGGGGGCAGAGAACACCGGGGAGCTGTTTTTT. Amino acids: CASSRSHLGAENTGELFF.

This chain links TRBV7-3 with TRBJ2-4; a weak D match, TRBD2 (6 bases). CDR1 and CDR2 (germline): SGHTA, FQGTGA. The V end was cut by 1 base, the J end by 3 bases, with 7 bases between. This CDR3 region has 14 residues. The CDR3 DNA reads TGTGCCAGCAGCTTAATGGGGGGCAAAAACATTCAGTACTTC. Its translation: CASSLMGGKNIQYF.

CDR3 amino acids: CASSLVGASTNEKLFF. In DNA, the CDR3 is TGTGCCAGCAGCTTGGTAGGGGCCTCAACTAATGAAAAACTGTTTTTT. V is TRBV5-6 and J is TRBJ1-4; D possibly corresponds to TRBD1 (5 bases). The CDR3 is made up of 16 amino acids. Germline V gene data show CDR1 as SGHDT and CDR2 as YYEEEE. V was shortened by 0 bases and J by 0 bases, with 9 bases between the two germline ends. The full variable domain, with the rest looked up from reference TRBV5-6 and TRBJ1-4, is DAGVTQSPTHLIKTRGQQVTLRCSPKSGHDTVSWYQQALGQGPQFIFQYYEEEERQRGNFPDRFSGHQFPNYSSELNVNALLLGDSALYLCASSLVGASTNEKLFFGSGTQLSVL.

The chain employs TRBV4-1 and TRBJ2-2; tentatively, D is TRBD2 (5 bases). Germline CDR1 MGHRA, CDR2 YSYEKL. V dropped 1 base and J dropped 1 base, with 7 bases sitting between them. The CDR3 spans 15 residues. The CDR3 sequence: CASSQVDLNTGELFF. The CDR3 nucleotides are TGCGCCAGCAGCCAAGTGGACTTGAACACCGGGGAGCTGTTTTTT.

V is TRBV1 and J is TRBJ1-2; the table calls TRBD1, which could not be checked here. TRBV1 has pseudogene status. The CDR3 spans 15 residues. CDR3 in DNA: TGCACCAGCAGCTCGGGACAGGGGGGAAATAGCGGCTACACCTTC. It codes for CTSSSGQGGNSGYTF.

The V and J genes are TRBV6-5 and TRBJ1-4; TRBD1 aligns across 7 bases. The CDR3 covers 14 residues. Trimming took 6 bases from V and 4 from J; bases not matched to a gene: 5. CDR1 and CDR2 (germline): MNHEY, SVGAGI. The CDR3: CASRGTALNEKLFF. The CDR3 coding sequence is TGTGCCAGCAGAGGGACAGCTCTTAATGAAAAACTGTTTTTT.